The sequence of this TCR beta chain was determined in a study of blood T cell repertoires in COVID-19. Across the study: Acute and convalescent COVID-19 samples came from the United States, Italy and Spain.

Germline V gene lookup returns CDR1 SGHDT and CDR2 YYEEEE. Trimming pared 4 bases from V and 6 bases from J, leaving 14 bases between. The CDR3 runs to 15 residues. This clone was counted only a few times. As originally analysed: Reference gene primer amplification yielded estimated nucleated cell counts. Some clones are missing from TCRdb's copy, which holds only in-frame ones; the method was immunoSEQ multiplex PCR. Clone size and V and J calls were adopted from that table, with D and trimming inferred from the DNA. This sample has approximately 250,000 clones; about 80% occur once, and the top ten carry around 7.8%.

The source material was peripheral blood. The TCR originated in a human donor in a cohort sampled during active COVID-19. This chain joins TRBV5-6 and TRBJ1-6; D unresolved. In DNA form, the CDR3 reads TGTGCCAGCAGCCAAGAGGCATTCTCTAATTCACCCCTCCACTTT. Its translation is CASSQEAFSNSPLHF.